This T cell receptor beta chain was profiled in a study of metastatic and nonmetastatic thyroid tumors. About the research overall: Patients with malignant and benign thyroid disease provided blood and tumor or nodule tissue, whose repertoires were compared. General observations from the study: It was reported that TCR beta diversity was significantly higher in malignant thyroid tumors than benign nodules, in blood and tumor.

No treatment had been given to any patient before thyroid surgery. This clone was detected ten times or more. Its target is unknown. The CDR3 runs to 15 residues. The germline V gene has CDR1 DFQATT and CDR2 SNEGSKA (reference sequence). J was trimmed by 2 bases and V by 6 bases; bases with no gene match: 8. Per the authors' pipeline: A distant-metastasis classifier for papillary thyroid cancer was built using CDR3 differences across clinicopathological groups. TCRdb re-clonotyped the PCR reads through MiXCR. These V and J calls are TCRdb output, not the study's own analysis. In the table there are tens of thousands of clones, 9.5% to 15% of which are singletons.

This clonotype was obtained from a female donor with papillary thyroid cancer or a benign thyroid nodule (not recorded which). Some clones in this sample may be carry-over from other donors' samples. This rearrangement joins TRBV20-1 to TRBJ2-7, with 12 bases lining up with TRBD2. Sequencing was performed on tumor tissue. This CDR3 reads CSAALPSGRAYEQYF. In nucleotides, the CDR3 is TGCAGTGCCGCCCTCCCTAGCGGGAGGGCCTACGAGCAGTACTTC.